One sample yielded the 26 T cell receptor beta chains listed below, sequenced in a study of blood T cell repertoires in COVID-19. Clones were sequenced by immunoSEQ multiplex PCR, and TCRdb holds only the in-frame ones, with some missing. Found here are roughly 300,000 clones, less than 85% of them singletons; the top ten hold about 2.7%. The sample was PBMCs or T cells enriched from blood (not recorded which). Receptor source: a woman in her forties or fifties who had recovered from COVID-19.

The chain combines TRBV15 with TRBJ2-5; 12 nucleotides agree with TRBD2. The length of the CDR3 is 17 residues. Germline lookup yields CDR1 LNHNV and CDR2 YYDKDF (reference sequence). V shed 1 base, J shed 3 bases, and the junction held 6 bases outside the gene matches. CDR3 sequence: CATSRGPPSGGEETQYF. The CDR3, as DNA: TGTGCCACCAGCAGAGGTCCGCCTAGCGGGGGGGAAGAGACCCAGTACTTC.

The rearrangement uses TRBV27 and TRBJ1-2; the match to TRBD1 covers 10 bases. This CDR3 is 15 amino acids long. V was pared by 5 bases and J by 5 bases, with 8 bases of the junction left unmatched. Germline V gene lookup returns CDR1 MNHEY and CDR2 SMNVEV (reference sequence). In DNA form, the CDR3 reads TGTGCCAGCAGTGTAGGGACAGGGGAGGGGTATGGCTACACCTTC. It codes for CASSVGTGEGYGYTF.

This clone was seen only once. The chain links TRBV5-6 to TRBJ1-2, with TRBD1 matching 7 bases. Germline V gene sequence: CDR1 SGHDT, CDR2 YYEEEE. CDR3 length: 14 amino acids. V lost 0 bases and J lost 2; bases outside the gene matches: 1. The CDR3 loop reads CASSLEGGNYGYTF. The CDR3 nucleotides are TGTGCCAGCAGCTTGGAAGGGGGCAACTATGGCTACACCTTC.

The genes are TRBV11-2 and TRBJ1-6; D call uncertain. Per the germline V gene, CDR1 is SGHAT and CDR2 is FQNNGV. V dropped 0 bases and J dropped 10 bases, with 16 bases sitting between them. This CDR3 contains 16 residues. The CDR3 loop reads CASSLDAIGGLSPLHF. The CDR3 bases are TGTGCCAGCAGCTTAGACGCAATCGGAGGATTGTCACCCCTCCACTTT.

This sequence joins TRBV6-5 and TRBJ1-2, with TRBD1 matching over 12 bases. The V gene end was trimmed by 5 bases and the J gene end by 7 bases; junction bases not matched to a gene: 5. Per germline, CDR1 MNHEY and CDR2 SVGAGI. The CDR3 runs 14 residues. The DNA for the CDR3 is TGTGCCAGCAGTCTGGGACAGGGGGCGCTTGGCTACACCTTC. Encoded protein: CASSLGQGALGYTF.

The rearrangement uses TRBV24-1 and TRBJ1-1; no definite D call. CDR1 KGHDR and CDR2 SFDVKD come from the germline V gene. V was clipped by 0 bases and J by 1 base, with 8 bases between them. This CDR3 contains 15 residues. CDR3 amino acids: CATSDLGRENTEAFF. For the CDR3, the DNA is TGTGCCACCAGTGATTTGGGCCGGGAGAACACTGAAGCTTTCTTT.

This chain's CDR3 is CASSQAGGRVEQFF. The DNA for the CDR3 is TGCGCCAGCAGCCAAGCGGGAGGACGGGTTGAGCAGTTCTTC. The chain is built from TRBV4-3 and TRBJ2-1; 7 nucleotides align to TRBD2. V dropped 1 base and J dropped 9; count of bases not matched to a gene: 6. The CDR3 covers 14 residues. Germline V lookup: CDR1 LGHNA, CDR2 YSLEER.

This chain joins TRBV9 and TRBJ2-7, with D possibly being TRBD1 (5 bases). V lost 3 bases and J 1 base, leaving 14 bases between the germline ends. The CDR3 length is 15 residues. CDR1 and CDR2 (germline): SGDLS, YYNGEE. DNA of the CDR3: TGTGCCAGCAGCGGGGGCGGCCTCGGTTCCTACGAGCAGTACTTC. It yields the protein CASSGGGLGSYEQYF.

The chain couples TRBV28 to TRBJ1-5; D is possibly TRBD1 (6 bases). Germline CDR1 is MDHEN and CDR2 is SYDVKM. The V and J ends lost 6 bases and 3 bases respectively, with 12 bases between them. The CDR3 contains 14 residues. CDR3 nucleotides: TGTGCCAGCAGCCCAGGACAGTTCAATCAGCCCCAGCATTTT. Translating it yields CASSPGQFNQPQHF.

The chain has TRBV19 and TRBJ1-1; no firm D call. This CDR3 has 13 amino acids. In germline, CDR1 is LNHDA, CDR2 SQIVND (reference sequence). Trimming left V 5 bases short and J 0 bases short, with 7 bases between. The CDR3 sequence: CASSSRVNTEAFF. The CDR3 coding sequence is TGTGCCAGTAGTTCTCGGGTGAACACTGAAGCTTTCTTT.

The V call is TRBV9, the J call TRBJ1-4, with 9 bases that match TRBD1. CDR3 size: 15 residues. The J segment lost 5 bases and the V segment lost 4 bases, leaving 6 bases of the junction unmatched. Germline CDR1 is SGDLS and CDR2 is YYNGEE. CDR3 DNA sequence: TGTGCCAGCAGCTCTCCCGGGACAGGGAATGAAAAACTGTTTTTT. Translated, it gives CASSSPGTGNEKLFF.

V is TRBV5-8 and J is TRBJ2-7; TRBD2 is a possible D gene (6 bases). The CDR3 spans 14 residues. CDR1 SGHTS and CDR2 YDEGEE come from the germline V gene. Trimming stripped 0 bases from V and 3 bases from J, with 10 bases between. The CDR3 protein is CASSLGGELYEQYF. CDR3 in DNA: TGTGCCAGCAGCTTGGGCGGGGAACTCTACGAGCAGTACTTC.

The CDR3 DNA reads TGTGCCAGCAGTTTCAGCGGGGGGGCCTATGAGCAGTTCTTC. The encoded protein is CASSFSGGAYEQFF. This chain connects TRBV28 to TRBJ2-1; 10 nucleotides match TRBD2. Germline values: CDR1 MDHEN, CDR2 SYDVKM. Germline trimming cut 3 bases from V and 8 bases from J; bases unmatched to any gene: 4. CDR3 length: 14 residues.

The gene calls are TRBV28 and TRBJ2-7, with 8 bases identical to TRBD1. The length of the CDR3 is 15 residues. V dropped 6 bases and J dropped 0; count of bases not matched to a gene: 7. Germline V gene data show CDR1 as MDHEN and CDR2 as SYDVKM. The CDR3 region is CASSLSGQGSYEQYF. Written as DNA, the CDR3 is TGTGCCAGCAGCCTCTCCGGACAGGGCTCCTACGAGCAGTACTTC.

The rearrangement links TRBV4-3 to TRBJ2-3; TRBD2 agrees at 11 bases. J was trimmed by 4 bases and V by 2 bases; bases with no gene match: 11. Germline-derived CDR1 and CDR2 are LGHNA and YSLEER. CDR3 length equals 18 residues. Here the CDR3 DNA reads TGCGCCAGCAGCCAACGGATGGGGACTAGCGGAAGAGCAGATACGCAGTATTTT. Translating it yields CASSQRMGTSGRADTQYF.

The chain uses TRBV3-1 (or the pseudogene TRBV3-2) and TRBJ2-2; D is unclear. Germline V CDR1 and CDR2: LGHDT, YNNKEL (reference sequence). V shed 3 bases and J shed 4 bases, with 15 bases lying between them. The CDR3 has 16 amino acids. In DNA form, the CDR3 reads TGTGCCAGCAGCCACGAGGCGAAGTTGGCCACCGGGGAGCTGTTTTTT. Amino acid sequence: CASSHEAKLATGELFF.

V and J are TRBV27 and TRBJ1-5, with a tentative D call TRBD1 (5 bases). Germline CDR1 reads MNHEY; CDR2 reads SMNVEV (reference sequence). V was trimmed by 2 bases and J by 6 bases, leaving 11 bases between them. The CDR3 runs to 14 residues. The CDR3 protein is CASSLGGEGQPQHF. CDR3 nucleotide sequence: TGTGCCAGCAGTTTAGGGGGGGAGGGTCAGCCCCAGCATTTT.

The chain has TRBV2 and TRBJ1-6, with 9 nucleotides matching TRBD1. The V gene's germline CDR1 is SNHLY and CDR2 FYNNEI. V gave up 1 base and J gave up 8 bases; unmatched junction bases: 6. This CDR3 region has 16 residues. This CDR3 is CASSEEQGAVYSPLHF. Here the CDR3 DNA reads TGTGCCAGCAGTGAAGAACAGGGGGCTGTTTATTCACCCCTCCACTTT.

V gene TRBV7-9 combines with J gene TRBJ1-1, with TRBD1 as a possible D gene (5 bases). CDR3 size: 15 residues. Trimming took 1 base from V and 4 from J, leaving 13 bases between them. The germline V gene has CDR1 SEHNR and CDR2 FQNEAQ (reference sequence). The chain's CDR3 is CASSLVSQVGTEAFF. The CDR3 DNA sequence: TGTGCCAGCAGCTTAGTCTCACAGGTAGGCACTGAAGCTTTCTTT.

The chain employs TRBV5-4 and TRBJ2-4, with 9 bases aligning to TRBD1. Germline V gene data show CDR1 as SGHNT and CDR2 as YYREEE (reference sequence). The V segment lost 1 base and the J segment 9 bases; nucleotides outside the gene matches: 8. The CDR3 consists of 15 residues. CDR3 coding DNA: TGTGCCAGCAGCTTGTCGGGGACAGGGTGGGCCATTCAGTACTTC. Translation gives CASSLSGTGWAIQYF.

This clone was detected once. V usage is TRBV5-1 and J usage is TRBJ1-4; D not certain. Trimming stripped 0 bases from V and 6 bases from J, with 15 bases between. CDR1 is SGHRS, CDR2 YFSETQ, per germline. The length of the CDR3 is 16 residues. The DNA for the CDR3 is TGCGCCAGCAGCTTGGCCGGGGTTGGCTTGTATGAAAAACTGTTTTTT. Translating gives CASSLAGVGLYEKLFF. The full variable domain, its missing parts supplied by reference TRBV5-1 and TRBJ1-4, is KAGVTQTPRYLIKTRGQQVTLSCSPISGHRSVSWYQQTPGQGLQFLFEYFSETQRNKGNFPGRFSGRQFSNSRSEMNVSTLELGDSALYLCASSLAGVGLYEKLFFGSGTQLSVL.

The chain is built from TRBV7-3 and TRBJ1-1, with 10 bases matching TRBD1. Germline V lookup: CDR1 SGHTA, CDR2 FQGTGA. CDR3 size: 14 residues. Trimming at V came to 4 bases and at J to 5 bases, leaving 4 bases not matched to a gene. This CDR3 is CASSWDRGLTEAFF. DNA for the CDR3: TGTGCCAGCAGCTGGGACAGGGGTCTTACTGAAGCTTTCTTT.

The DNA for the CDR3 is TGTGCCAGCAGCTTAGTACTCTACGAGCAGTACTTC. This gives the protein CASSLVLYEQYF. The rearrangement joins TRBV7-2 to TRBJ2-7; no clear D gene. Germline CDR1 and CDR2: SGHTA and FQGNSA. With 1 base removed from V and 3 bases from J, the gap between germline ends came to 4 bases. This CDR3 is built from 12 residues.

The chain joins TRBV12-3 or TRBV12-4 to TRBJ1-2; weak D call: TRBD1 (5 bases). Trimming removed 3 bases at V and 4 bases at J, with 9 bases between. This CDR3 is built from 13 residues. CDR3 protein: CASSFRQGYGYTF. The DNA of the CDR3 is TGTGCCAGCAGTTTCCGGCAGGGCTATGGCTACACCTTC.

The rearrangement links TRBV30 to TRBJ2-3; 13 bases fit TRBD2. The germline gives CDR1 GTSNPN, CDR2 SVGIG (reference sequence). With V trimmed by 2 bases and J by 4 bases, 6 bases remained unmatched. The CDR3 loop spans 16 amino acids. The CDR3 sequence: CAWSFYTSGGADTQYF. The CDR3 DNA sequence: TGTGCCTGGAGTTTTTACACTAGCGGGGGGGCAGATACGCAGTATTTT.

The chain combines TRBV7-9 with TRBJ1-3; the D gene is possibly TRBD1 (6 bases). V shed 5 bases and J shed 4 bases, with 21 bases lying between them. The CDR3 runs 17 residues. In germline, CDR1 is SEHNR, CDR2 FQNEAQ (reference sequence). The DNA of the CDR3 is TGTGCCAGCAGCCCCGATCAACAGGGCTATTACGGAAACACCATATATTTT. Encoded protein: CASSPDQQGYYGNTIYF.